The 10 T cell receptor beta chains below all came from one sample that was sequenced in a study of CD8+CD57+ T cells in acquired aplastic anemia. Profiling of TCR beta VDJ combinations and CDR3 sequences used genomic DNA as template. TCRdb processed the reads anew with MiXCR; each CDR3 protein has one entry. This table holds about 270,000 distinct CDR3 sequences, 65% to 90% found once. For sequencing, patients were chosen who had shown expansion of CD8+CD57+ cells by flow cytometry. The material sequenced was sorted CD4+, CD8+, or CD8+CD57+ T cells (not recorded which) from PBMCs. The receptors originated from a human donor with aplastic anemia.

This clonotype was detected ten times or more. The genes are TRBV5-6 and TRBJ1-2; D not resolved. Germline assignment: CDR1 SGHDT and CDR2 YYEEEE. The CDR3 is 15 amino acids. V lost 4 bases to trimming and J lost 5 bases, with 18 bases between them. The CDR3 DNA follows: TGTGCCAGCAGCCCCGTTGACGGGCTCGTATATGGCTACACCTTC. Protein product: CASSPVDGLVYGYTF.

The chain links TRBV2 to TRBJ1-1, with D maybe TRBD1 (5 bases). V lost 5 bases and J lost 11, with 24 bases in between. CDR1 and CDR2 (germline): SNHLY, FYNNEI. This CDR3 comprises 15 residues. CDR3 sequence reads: CASSLFVTDKHYAFF. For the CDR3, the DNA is TGTGCCAGCAGTTTATTTGTGACAGACAAGCATTACGCTTTCTTT.

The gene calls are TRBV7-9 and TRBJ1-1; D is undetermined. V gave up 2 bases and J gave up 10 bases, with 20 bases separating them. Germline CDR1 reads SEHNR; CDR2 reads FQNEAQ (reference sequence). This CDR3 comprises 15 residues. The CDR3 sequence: CASSLKRGGLSLAFF. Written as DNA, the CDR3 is TGTGCCAGCAGCTTAAAGCGGGGAGGGCTGTCTTTAGCTTTCTTT.

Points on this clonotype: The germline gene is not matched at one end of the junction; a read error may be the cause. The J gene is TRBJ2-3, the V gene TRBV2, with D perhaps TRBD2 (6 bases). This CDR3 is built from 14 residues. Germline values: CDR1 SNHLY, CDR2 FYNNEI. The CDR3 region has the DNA TGTGCCAGCAGTGTTGCGGGGAGTCCTGATAAGCAGTATTTT. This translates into CASSVAGSPDKQYF. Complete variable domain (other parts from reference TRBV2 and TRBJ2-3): EPEVTQTPSHQVTQMGQEVILRCVPISNHLYFYWYRQILGQKVEFLVSFYNNEISEKSEIFDDQFSVERPDGSNFTLKIRSTKLEDSAMYFCASSVAGSPDKQYFGPGTRLTVL.

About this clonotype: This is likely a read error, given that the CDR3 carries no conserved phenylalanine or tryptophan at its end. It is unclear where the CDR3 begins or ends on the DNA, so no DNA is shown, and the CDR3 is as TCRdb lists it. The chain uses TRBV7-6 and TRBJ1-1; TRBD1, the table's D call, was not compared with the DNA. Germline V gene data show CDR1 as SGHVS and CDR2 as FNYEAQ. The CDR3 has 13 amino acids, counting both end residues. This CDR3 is CASSLASGAKTNH.

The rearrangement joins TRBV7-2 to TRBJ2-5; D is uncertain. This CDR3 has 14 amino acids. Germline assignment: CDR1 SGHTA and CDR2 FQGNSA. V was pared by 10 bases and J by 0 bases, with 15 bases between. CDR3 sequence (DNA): TGTGCCAACGAGGTAGAGGCGGACCAAGAGACCCAGTACTTC. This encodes CANEVEADQETQYF.

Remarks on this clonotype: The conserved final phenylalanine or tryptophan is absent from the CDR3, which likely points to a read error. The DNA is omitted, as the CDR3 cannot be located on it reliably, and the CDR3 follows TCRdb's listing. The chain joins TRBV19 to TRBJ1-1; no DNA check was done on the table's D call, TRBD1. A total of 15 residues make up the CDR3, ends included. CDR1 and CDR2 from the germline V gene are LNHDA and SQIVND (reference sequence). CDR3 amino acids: CASSLDLSETPYFFS.

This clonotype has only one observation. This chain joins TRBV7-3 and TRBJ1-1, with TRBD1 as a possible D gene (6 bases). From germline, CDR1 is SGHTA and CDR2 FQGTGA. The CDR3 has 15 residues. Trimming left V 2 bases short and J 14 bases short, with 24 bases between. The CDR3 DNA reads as TGTGCCAGCAGCTTAGCTGTCACAGGGAGGGCTAAAGAGTTCTTT. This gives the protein CASSLAVTGRAKEFF.

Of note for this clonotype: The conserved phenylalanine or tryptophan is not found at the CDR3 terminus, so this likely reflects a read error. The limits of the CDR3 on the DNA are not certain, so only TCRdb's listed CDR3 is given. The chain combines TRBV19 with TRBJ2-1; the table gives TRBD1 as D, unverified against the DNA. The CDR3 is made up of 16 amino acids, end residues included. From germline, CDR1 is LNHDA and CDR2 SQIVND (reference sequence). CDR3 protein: CASSLAGGSYHEQFFV.

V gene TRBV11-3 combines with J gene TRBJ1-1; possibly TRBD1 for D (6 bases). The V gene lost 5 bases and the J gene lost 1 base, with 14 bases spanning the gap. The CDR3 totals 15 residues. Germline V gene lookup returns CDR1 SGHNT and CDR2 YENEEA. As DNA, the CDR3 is TGTGCCAGCAGCCATGCACGGACAGAGAACACTGAAGCTTTCTTT. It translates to CASSHARTENTEAFF.